Sequencing of this TCR beta chain was carried out in a study of OX40 agonist ivuxolimab in advanced cancers. Study at large: Three patients showed partial responses: one hepatocellular carcinoma and two cutaneous melanoma cases.

Assay: immunoSEQ multiplex PCR; the TCRdb copy retains only in-frame clones and omits some. The sample records about 19,000 clones, roughly 84% being singletons. Broader study findings: The study found among the lowest clonal expansion in partial responders at 0.1-3.0 mg/kg. Compared with CD4+, CD8+ T cells on average had more expanded clones.

Of note for this clone: Its antigen remains unidentified.

Between the trimmed V and J ends, which lost 5 bases and 8 bases, there was a span of 13 bases. Germline V gives CDR1 SGHTA, CDR2 FQGTGA. The CDR3 is made up of 13 amino acids. The rearrangement uses TRBV7-3 and TRBJ2-1; D ambiguous. This receptor was identified in an adult with an advanced solid tumor such as melanoma, head and neck, liver or kidney cancer. The sample consisted of CD4+ or CD8+ T cells sorted from blood, taken in a trial of the OX40 agonist ivuxolimab. The CDR3 bases are TGTGCCAGCAGCCCAGCCCCCTCTTATGAGCAGTTCTTC. Amino acids: CASSPAPSYEQFF. The entire variable domain, with the rest obtained from reference TRBV7-3 and TRBJ2-1, is as follows: GAGVSQTPSNKVTEKGKYVELRCDPISGHTALYWYRQSLGQGPEFLIYFQGTGAADDSGLPNDRFFAVRPEGSVSTLKIQRTERGDSAVYLCASSPAPSYEQFFGPGTRLTVL.